The next 8 T cell receptor beta chains were all read from a single sample in a study of neurological immune-mediated disorders. TCRdb called the 5' RACE reads again in MiXCR, with one record for every CDR3 protein. The sample records around 67,000 distinct CDR3 sequences, 5.2% being singletons. The material sequenced was PBMCs. These receptor sequences come from a man aged 18 to 29 with multiple sclerosis.

This clonotype was observed many times. The chain combines TRBV20-1 with TRBJ2-2; D uncertain. This CDR3 is 13 amino acids long. The V end lost 0 bases, the J end lost 8 bases, and 10 bases lay between the germline ends. CDR1 and CDR2 from the germline V gene are DFQATT and SNEGSKA (reference sequence). As DNA, the CDR3 is TGCAGTGCTAGAGAGGGTTCTACAGGGGAGCTGTTTTTT. The encoded protein is CSAREGSTGELFF.

This clonotype was recorded many times. One end of the junction is discordant with germline, which a read error may explain. V usage is TRBV28 and J usage is TRBJ2-4; the match to TRBD2 covers 7 bases. CDR3 length: 18 residues. Per the germline V gene, CDR1 is MDHEN and CDR2 is SYDVKM. The CDR3 loop reads CASSLEGVAGEAKKIQYF. DNA for the CDR3: TGTGCCAGCAGTTTAGAAGGGGTTGCGGGGGAGGCCAAAAAAATTCAGTACTTC.

This clonotype has a count of ten or more. The rearrangement uses TRBV7-8 and TRBJ2-3, with D tentatively TRBD2 (5 bases). CDR3 size: 15 residues. The V end was cut by 3 bases, the J end by 4 bases, with 14 bases between. Per germline, CDR1 SGHVS and CDR2 FQNEAQ. CDR3 nucleotides: TGTGCCAGCAGCTTCCGGGGTAGCTGGGCAGATACGCAGTATTTT. It specifies CASSFRGSWADTQYF.

Ten or more counts support this clonotype. The V and J genes are TRBV3-1 and TRBJ1-6, with a tentative D call TRBD1 (5 bases). CDR1 and CDR2 from the germline V gene are LGHDT and YNNKEL (reference sequence). This CDR3 is 14 amino acids long. Trimming removed 4 bases at V and 6 bases at J, with 10 bases between. CDR3 amino acids: CASSLGTANSPLHF. The CDR3 bases are TGTGCCAGCAGCCTTGGGACTGCTAATTCACCCCTCCACTTT.

A word on this clonotype: With a much larger clone just one base away, this may be a read error. The rearrangement joins TRBV11-2 to TRBJ2-1; D may be TRBD2 (7 bases). CDR1 and CDR2 (germline): SGHAT, FQNNGV. There are 15 residues in the CDR3. The CDR3 coding sequence is TGTGCCAGCAGCTCCGTGCGGGGGCCTAACAATGAGCAGCTCTTC. Encoded protein: CASSSVRGPNNEQLF.

Many counts were recorded for this clonotype. This chain connects TRBV7-2 to TRBJ1-2, with 9 bases fitting TRBD1. CDR3 size: 15 residues. Trimming at V came to 0 bases and at J to 6 bases, leaving 5 bases not matched to a gene. CDR1 and CDR2 from the germline V gene are SGHTA and FQGNSA. This CDR3 is CASSLAGTGWDGYTF. Here the CDR3 DNA reads TGTGCCAGCAGCTTAGCGGGGACAGGGTGGGATGGCTACACCTTC. Full variable domain (missing parts from reference TRBV7-2 and TRBJ1-2): GAGVSQSPSNKVTEKGKDVELRCDPISGHTALYWYRQSLGQGLEFLIYFQGNSAPDKSGLPSDRFSAERTGGSVSTLTIQRTQQEDSAVYLCASSLAGTGWDGYTFGSGTRLTVV.

This clonotype was seen repeatedly, ten times or more. This chain uses TRBV29-1 with TRBJ2-1; 7 bases align to TRBD1. Looked up from germline, CDR1 is SQVTM and CDR2 is ANQGSEA. V shed 6 bases and J 12 bases; nucleotides not matched to a gene: 8. The CDR3 is 11 residues long. CDR3 in amino acids: CSVGDSQGQFF. The CDR3 nucleotides are TGCAGCGTGGGGGACAGCCAGGGGCAGTTCTTC.

Ten or more counts support this clonotype. The rearrangement uses TRBV10-3 and TRBJ1-4, with a possible D match to TRBD1 (5 bases). The CDR3 extends over 14 amino acids. Trimming removed 4 bases at V and 4 bases at J, with 10 bases between. CDR1 ENHRY and CDR2 SYGVKD come from the germline V gene. The CDR3 sequence is CAISARGFNEKLFF. Written as DNA, the CDR3 is TGTGCCATCAGTGCTAGGGGATTTAATGAAAAACTGTTTTTT.